Given below is one T cell receptor beta chain in context. Germline CDR1 and CDR2: MGHRA and YSYEKL. The CDR3 is made up of 12 amino acids. V was clipped by 0 bases and J by 5 bases, with 4 bases between them. It was with 60 Vbeta and 13 Jbeta primers that the PCR ran. The method was immunoSEQ multiplex PCR; TCRdb's version includes in-frame clones alone and lacks a portion of them. The table shows 120,000 or so clones, with approximately 68% occurring only once. The entry originates in a study of cytomegalovirus exposure and HLA in healthy donors. As for the study in general: Under 85% of several hundred genotyped donors fell in the Caucasian-associated ancestry cluster.

Sequenced material: PBMCs. This TCR was recovered from a man aged 25 to 45 in good health and CMV-seropositive. The chain joins TRBV4-1 to TRBJ2-5, with D hard to call. CDR3 residues: CASSQDSETQYF. The CDR3 DNA reads as TGCGCCAGCAGCCAAGATTCGGAGACCCAGTACTTC.